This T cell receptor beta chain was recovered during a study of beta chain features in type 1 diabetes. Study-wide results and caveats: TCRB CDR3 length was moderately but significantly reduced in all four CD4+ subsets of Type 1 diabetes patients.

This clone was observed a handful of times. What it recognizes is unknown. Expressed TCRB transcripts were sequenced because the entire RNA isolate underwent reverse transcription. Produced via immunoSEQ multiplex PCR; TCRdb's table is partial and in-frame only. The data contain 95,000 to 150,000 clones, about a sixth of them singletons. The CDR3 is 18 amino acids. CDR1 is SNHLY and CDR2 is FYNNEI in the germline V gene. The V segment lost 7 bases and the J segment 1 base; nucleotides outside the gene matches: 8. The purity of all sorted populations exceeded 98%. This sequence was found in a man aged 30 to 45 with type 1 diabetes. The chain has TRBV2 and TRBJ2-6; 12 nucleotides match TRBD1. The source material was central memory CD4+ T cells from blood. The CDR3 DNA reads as TGTGCCAGCACCCGCTTGGGACAGGGGGCTTCTGGGGCCAACGTCCTGACTTTC. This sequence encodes CASTRLGQGASGANVLTF.